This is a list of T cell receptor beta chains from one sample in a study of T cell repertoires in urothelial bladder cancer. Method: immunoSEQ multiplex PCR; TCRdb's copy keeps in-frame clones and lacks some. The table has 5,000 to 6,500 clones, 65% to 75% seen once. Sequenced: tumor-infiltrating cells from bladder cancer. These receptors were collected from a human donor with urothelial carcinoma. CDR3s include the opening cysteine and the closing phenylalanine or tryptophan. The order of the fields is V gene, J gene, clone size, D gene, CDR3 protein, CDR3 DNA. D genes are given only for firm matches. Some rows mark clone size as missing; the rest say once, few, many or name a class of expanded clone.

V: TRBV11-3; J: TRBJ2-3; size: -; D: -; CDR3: CASSLGKTPDTQYF; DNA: TGTGCCAGCAGCTTAGGAAAAACGCCAGATACGCAGTATTTT
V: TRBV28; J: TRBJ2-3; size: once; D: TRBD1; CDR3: CASSSSRQGVFDTQYF; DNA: TGTGCCAGCAGTTCCTCCCGACAGGGTGTATTCGATACGCAGTATTTT
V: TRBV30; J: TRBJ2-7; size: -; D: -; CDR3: CAWSVRDEQYF; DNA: TGTGCCTGGAGTGTGAGAGACGAGCAGTACTTC
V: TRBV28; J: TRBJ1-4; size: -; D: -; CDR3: CASSGAGGATNEKLFF; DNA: TGTGCCAGCAGTGGGGCCGGCGGGGCAACTAATGAAAAACTGTTTTTT
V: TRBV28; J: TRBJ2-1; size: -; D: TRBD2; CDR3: CASSPPSGGSSYNEQFF; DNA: TGTGCCAGCAGTCCCCCCAGCGGGGGGAGCTCCTACAATGAGCAGTTCTTC
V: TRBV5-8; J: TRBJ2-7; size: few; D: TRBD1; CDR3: CASSLEPGQGFYEQYF; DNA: TGTGCCAGCAGCTTGGAACCGGGACAGGGCTTTTACGAGCAGTACTTC
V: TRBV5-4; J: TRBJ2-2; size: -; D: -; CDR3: CASSFTSTGELFF; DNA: TGTGCCAGCAGCTTTACTAGCACCGGGGAGCTGTTTTTT
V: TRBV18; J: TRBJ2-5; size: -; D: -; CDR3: CASSPGKGRAHQETQYF; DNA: TGTGCCAGCTCACCAGGTAAAGGCAGGGCCCACCAAGAGACCCAGTACTTC
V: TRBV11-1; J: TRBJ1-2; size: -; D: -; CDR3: CASKESGRDYGYTF; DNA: TGTGCCAGCAAGGAGTCGGGCAGGGACTATGGCTACACCTTC
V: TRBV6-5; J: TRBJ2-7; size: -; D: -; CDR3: CASTLSYEQYF; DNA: TGTGCCAGCACTCTTTCCTACGAGCAGTACTTC
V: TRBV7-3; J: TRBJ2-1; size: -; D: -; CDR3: CASSLTRDGSYNEQFF; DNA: TGTGCCAGCAGCTTAACTCGGGATGGCTCCTACAATGAGCAGTTCTTC
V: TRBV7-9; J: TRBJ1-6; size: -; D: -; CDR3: CASSLLGYGTGRNSPLHF; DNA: TGTGCCAGCAGCTTATTGGGGTATGGAACGGGACGAAATTCACCCCTCCACTTT
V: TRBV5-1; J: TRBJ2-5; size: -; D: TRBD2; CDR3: CASSLRGVEGETQYF; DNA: TGCGCCAGCAGCTTGCGGGGGGTTGAGGGAGAGACCCAGTACTTC
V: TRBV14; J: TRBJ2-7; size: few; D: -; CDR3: CASSQETVLAYEQYF; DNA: TGTGCCAGCAGCCAGGAGACTGTCTTGGCTTACGAGCAGTACTTC
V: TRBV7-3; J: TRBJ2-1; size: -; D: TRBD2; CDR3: CASSLYGGDEQFF; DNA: TGTGCCAGCAGCTTATACGGGGGGGATGAGCAGTTCTTC
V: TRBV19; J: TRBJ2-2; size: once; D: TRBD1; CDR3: CASSPDRRPNTGELFF; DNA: TGTGCCAGTAGCCCGGACAGGCGTCCGAACACCGGGGAGCTGTTTTTT